This TCR beta chain came from a study of T-cell memory formation after mild COVID-19. Looked up from germline, CDR1 is MGHDK and CDR2 is SYGVNS. Trimming removed 1 base from V and 3 bases from J, with 12 bases in between. The CDR3 is 15 amino acids. Researchers used 5'RACE with constant-segment primers to make TCR alpha and TCR beta cDNA libraries that carry sample barcodes and UMIs. TCRdb itself ran the 5' RACE reads through MiXCR, one entry per CDR3 protein. In the table there are fewer than 700,000 distinct CDR3 sequences, 20% to 25% of which are singletons. V gene TRBV25-1 combines with J gene TRBJ1-1; D may be TRBD1 (5 bases). The receptor was derived from an adult woman who had mild COVID-19 (a few samples of this study predate the infection). Cell type and time point are not known. The sample taken for sequencing was PBMCs or a T cell subset sorted from them (not recorded which). The DNA of the CDR3 is TGTGCCAGCAGTGAATCTCTGGGGCCTGACACTGAAGCTTTCTTT. This codes for CASSESLGPDTEAFF. Combining the CDR3 with reference TRBV25-1 and TRBJ1-1 gives the whole variable domain EADIYQTPRYLVIGTGKKITLECSQTMGHDKMYWYQQDPGMELHLIHYSYGVNSTEKGDLSSESTVSRIRTEHFPLTLESARPSHTSQYLCASSESLGPDTEAFFGQGTRLTVV.